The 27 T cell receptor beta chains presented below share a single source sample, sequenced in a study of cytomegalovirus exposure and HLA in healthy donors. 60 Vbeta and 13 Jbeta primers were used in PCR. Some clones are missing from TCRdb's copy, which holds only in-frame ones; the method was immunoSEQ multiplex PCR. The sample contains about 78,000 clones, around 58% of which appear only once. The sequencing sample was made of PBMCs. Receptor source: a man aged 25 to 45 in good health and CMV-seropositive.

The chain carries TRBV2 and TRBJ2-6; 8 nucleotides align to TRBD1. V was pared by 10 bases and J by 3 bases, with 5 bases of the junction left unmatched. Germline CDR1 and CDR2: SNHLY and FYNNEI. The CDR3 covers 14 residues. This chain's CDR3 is CAIPTGVGANVLTF. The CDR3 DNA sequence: TGTGCCATCCCGACAGGGGTTGGGGCCAACGTCCTGACTTTC.

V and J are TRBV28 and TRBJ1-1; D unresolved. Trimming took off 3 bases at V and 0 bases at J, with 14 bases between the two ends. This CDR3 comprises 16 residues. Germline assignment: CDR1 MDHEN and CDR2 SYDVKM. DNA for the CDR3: TGTGCCAGCAGTTTTCGGGGAATGGGAATGAACACTGAAGCTTTCTTT. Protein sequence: CASSFRGMGMNTEAFF.

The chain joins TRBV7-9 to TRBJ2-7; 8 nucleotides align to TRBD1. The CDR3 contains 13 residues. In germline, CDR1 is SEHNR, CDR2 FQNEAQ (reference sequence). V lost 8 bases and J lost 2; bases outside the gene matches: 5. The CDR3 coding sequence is TGTGCCAGCGGCCTACAGGGGGCCTACGAGCAGTACTTC. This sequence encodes CASGLQGAYEQYF.

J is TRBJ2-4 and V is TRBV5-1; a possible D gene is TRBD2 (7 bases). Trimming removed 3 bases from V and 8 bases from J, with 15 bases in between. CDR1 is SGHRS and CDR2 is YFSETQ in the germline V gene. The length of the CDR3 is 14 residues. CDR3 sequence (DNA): TGCGCCAGCAGCTCTACAGGGAGGGGAGACATTCAGTACTTC. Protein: CASSSTGRGDIQYF. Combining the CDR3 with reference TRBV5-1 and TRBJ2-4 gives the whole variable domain KAGVTQTPRYLIKTRGQQVTLSCSPISGHRSVSWYQQTPGQGLQFLFEYFSETQRNKGNFPGRFSGRQFSNSRSEMNVSTLELGDSALYLCASSSTGRGDIQYFGAGTRLSVL.

This chain's CDR3 is CASGPETPRGSYNEQFF. CDR3 coding DNA: TGTGCTAGTGGTCCGGAAACCCCCCGGGGCTCCTACAATGAGCAGTTCTTC. The V gene is TRBV12-5, the J gene TRBJ2-1; a weak D match, TRBD2 (5 bases). The CDR3 totals 17 residues. V dropped 5 bases and J dropped 0 bases, with 17 bases sitting between them. The germline CDR1 and CDR2 sequences are LGHNT and FRNRAP.

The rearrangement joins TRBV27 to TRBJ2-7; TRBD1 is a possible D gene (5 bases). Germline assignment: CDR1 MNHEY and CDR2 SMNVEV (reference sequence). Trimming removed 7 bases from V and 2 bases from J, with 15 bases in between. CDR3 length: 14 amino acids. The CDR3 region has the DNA TGTGCCAGCAAGTTCGGCAGGGTGGCCTACGAGCAGTACTTC. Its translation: CASKFGRVAYEQYF.

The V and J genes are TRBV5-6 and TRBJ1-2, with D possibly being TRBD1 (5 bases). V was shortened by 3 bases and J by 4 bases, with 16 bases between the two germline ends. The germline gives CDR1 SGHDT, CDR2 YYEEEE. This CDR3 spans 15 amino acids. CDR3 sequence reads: CASSWAWGESYGYTF. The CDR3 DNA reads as TGTGCCAGCAGCTGGGCGTGGGGGGAAAGCTATGGCTACACCTTC.

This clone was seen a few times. CDR3 sequence: CACNLGGGTDTQYF. In DNA form, the CDR3 reads TGTGCCTGCAACCTTGGCGGGGGCACAGATACGCAGTATTTT. The chain recombines TRBV30 with TRBJ2-3; D perhaps matches TRBD2 (6 bases). Trimming shortened V by 6 bases and J by 1 base, and 14 bases separated the two germline ends. This CDR3 spans 14 amino acids. The germline gives CDR1 GTSNPN, CDR2 SVGIG (reference sequence).

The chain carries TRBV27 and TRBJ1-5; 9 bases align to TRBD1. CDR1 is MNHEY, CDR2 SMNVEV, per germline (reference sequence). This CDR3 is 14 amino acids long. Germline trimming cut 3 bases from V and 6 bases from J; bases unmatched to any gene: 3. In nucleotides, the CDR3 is TGTGCCAGCAGTTTTGGGACAGGGAGTCAGCCCCAGCATTTT. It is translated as CASSFGTGSQPQHF.

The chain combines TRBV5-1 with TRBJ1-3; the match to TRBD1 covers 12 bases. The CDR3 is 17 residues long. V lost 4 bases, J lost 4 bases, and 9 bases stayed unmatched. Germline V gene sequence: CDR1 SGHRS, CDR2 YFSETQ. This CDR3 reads CASSRLGGTGGGNTIYF. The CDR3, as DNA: TGCGCCAGCAGCCGACTTGGTGGGACAGGGGGCGGAAACACCATATATTTT.

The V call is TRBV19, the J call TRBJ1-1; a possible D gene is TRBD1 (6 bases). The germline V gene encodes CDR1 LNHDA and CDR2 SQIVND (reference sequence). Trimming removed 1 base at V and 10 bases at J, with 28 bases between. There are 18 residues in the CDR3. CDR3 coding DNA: TGTGCCAGTAGTATAGGCAGGGGACGGATGGAACAAGGATTCCGAGCTTTCTTT. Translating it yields CASSIGRGRMEQGFRAFF. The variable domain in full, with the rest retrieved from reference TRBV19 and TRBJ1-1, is DGGITQSPKYLFRKEGQNVTLSCEQNLNHDAMYWYRQDPGQGLRLIYYSQIVNDFQKGDIAEGYSVSREKKESFPLTVTSAQKNPTAFYLCASSIGRGRMEQGFRAFFGQGTRLTVV.

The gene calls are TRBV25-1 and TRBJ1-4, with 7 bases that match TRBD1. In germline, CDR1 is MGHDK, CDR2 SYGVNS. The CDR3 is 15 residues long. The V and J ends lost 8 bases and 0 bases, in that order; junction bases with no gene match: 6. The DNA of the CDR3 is TGTGCCAGCCGTGGGGACAGCGCAACTAATGAAAAACTGTTTTTT. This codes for CASRGDSATNEKLFF.

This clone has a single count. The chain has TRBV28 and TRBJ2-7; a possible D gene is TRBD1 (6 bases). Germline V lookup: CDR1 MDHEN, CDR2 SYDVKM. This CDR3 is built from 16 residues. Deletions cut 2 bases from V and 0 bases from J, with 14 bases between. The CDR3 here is CASSLIRGRVSYEQYF. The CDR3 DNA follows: TGTGCCAGCAGTTTAATCAGGGGACGGGTCTCCTACGAGCAGTACTTC. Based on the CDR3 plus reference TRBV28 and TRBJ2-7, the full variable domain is DVKVTQSSRYLVKRTGEKVFLECVQDMDHENMFWYRQDPGLGLRLIYFSYDVKMKEKGDIPEGYSVSREKKERFSLILESASTNQTSMYLCASSLIRGRVSYEQYFGPGTRLTVT.

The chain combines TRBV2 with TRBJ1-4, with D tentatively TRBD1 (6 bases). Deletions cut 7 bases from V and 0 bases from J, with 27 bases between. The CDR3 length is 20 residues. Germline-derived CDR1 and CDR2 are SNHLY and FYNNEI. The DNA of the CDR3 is TGTGCCAGCATAGGCAGGGACAAGCCAAATCCCTACGCAACTAATGAAAAACTGTTTTTT. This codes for CASIGRDKPNPYATNEKLFF.

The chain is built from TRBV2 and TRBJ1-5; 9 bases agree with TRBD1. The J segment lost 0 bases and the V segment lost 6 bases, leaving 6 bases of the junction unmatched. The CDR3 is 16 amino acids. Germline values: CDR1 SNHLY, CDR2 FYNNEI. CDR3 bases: TGTGCCAGCAGCGTCGGACAGGGGCATAGCAATCAGCCCCAGCATTTT. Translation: CASSVGQGHSNQPQHF.

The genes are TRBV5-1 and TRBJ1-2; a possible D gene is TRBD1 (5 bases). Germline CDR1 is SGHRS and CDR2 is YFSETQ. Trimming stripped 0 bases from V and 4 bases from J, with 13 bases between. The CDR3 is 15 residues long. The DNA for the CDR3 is TGCGCCAGCAGCTTGGGGGGACTAGGCCCCTATGGCTACACCTTC. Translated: CASSLGGLGPYGYTF.

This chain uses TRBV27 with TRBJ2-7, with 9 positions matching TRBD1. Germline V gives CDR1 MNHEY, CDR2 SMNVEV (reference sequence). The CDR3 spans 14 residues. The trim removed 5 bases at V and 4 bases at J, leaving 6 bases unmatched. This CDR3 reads CASSPGQGGYEQYF. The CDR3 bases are TGTGCCAGCAGTCCGGGACAGGGTGGATACGAGCAGTACTTC.

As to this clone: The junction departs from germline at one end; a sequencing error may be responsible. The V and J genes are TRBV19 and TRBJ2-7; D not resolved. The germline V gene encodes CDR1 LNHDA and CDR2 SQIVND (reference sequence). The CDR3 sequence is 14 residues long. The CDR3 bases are TGTGCCGGTAGTATACGTAGCAGCTCCTACGAGCAGTACTTC. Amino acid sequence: CAGSIRSSSYEQYF.

CDR3 DNA: TGTGCCAGTAGTACTAGGGCCAACGTCCTGACTTTC. Its protein product is CASSTRANVLTF. The chain is built from TRBV19 and TRBJ2-6; D is uncertain. Germline V gene lookup returns CDR1 LNHDA and CDR2 SQIVND (reference sequence). CDR3 length: 12 amino acids. V gave up 4 bases and J gave up 5 bases, with 3 bases separating them.

CDR3 in DNA: TGTGCCTGGAGTGTAATAAAAAACACTGAAGCTTTCTTT. Residues: CAWSVIKNTEAFF. The rearrangement joins TRBV30 to TRBJ1-1; D is unresolved. CDR3 size: 13 residues. Germline CDR1 reads GTSNPN; CDR2 reads SVGIG (reference sequence). Trimming took 0 bases from V and 2 from J, leaving 7 bases between them.

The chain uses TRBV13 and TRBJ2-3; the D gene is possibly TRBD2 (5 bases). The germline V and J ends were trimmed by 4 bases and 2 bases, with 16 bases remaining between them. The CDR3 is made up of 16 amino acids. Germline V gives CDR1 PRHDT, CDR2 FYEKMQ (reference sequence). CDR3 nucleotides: TGTGCCAGCAGCTACCGGCGGGTAAGGGTCACAGATACGCAGTATTTT. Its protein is CASSYRRVRVTDTQYF.

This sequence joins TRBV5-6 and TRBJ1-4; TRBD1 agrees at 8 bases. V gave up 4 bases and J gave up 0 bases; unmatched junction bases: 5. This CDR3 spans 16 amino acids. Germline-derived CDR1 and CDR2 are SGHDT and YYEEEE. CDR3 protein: CASSLRQGPTNEKLFF. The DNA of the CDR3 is TGTGCCAGCAGCCTACGACAGGGGCCAACTAATGAAAAACTGTTTTTT.

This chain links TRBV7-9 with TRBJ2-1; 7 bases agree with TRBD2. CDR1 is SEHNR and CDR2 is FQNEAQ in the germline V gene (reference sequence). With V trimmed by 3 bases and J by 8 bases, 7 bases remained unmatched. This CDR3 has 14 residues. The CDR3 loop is CASSLGGSIDEQFF. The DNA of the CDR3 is TGTGCCAGCAGCTTGGGCGGGAGTATCGATGAGCAGTTCTTC.

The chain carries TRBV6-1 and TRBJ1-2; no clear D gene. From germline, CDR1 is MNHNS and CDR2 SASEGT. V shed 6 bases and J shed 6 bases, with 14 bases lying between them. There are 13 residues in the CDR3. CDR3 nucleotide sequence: TGTGCCAGCAGACTCCGGGAAGCGGATGGCTACACCTTC. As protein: CASRLREADGYTF.

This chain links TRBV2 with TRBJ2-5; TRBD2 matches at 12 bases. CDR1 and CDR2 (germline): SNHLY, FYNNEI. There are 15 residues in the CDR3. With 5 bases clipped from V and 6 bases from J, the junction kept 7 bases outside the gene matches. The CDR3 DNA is TGTGCCAGCAGTTTGTGGACTAGCGGGGTTAAGACCCAGTACTTC. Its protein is CASSLWTSGVKTQYF.

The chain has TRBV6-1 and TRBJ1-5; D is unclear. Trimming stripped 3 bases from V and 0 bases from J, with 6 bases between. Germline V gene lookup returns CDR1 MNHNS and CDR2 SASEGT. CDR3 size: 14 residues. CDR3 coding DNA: TGTGCCAGCAGTGATCGCGTTAGCAATCAGCCCCAGCATTTT. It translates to CASSDRVSNQPQHF.

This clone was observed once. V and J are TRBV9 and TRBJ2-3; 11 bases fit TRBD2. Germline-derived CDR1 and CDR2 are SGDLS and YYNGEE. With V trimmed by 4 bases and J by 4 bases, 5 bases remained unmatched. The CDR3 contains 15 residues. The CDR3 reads CASSFSGGEADTQYF. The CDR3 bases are TGTGCCAGCAGCTTTAGCGGGGGGGAGGCAGATACGCAGTATTTT.